This TCR beta chain was captured by sequencing in a study of shared clonotypes between healthy human individuals. This table comes from immunoSEQ multiplex PCR, and its TCRdb copy is limited to in-frame clones, with some not included. The sample has hundreds of thousands of clones; around three quarters are singletons. Donors included only healthy HIV-negative adults lacking recent acute infections or vaccinations. The sample consisted of PBMCs. This clonotype was sampled from a woman in her forties in good health. Some clones in this sample may be carry-over from other donors' samples.

CDR3 sequence reads: CASSMVTGGPYEQYF. CDR3 DNA sequence: TGTGCCAGTAGTATGGTGACAGGGGGGCCCTACGAGCAGTACTTC. The chain has TRBV19 and TRBJ2-7; 9 nucleotides agree with TRBD1. V was pared by 3 bases and J by 2 bases, with 5 bases of the junction left unmatched. The CDR3 runs 15 residues. Germline V gene lookup returns CDR1 LNHDA and CDR2 SQIVND (reference sequence).